This entry concerns a single T cell receptor beta chain. The antigen is unknown. The data were taken from a study of CD8 T cells in ankylosing spondylitis. Overall study results and limits: Reportedly, matched ankylosing spondylitis synovial fluid was significantly enriched for disease-linked clones. Peripheral blood held disease-linked clones only at relatively low frequency, and these were CD8+.

As the method for making TCR beta libraries, quantitative 5'-RACE with molecular barcodes was used. TCRdb passed the 5' RACE reads through MiXCR, listing each CDR3 protein once. Altogether fewer than 200,000 distinct CDR3 sequences are present, 15% to 20% being singletons, with the ten largest covering roughly 4.5%. The sample consisted of blood, either unsorted or a sorted T cell fraction (not recorded which). The TCR was taken from a male donor aged 5 to 30 with ankylosing spondylitis or in good health (not recorded which).

In nucleotides, the CDR3 is TGTGCCAGCAGGTCCAGGGTGGCCGGGGAGCTGTTTTTT. Encoded protein: CASRSRVAGELFF. The chain uses TRBV12-3 or TRBV12-4 and TRBJ2-2; tentative D call: TRBD1 (5 bases). V lost 6 bases and J 6 bases, leaving 11 bases between the germline ends. The CDR3 consists of 13 residues.